This T cell receptor (beta chain) was sequenced during a study of spatial heterogeneity in lung cancer (dated by TCRdb to between 2018 and 2021). Context from the whole study: Beta-chain transcripts were consistently detected in greater numbers than alpha-chain transcripts, which likely reflects a higher abundance of beta-chain transcripts. In the raw uncorrected reads, each unique combination of TCR and UMI appeared more than ten times on average. In non-small cell lung cancer, the study made a quantitative comparison of TCR alpha and beta repertoires among multiple tumor regions, matched nontumor lung and blood. Nonsynonymous mutation counts, determined by whole-exome sequencing of tumor tissue, were related to features of the TCR repertoire. At surgery, both alpha and beta chains were TCR-sequenced in 200 to 250 tumor regions, some 64 matched nontumor lung samples and some 58 PBMC samples.

V loses 4 bases of germline sequence and J loses 11 bases, and the interval between the two ends is 15 bases. The CDR3 holds 12 amino acids from the cysteine to the phenylalanine. Only the CDR3 DNA stays, 36 bases, in frame from base 1. Sequences SGHVS (CDR1) and FQNEAQ (CDR2) are obtained from the germline V gene. What the time point label conveys for this sample: sample taken at primary tumor resection. Without any cell sorting, TCR sequencing was performed on whole RNA extracted either from tumor and nontumor lung tissue or from cryopreserved PBMC samples. Donors were some 70 patients with early-stage, untreated non-small cell lung cancer from the lung TRACERx cohort. A patient was chosen for TCR sequencing only when enough RNA was available from at least two tumor regions. Tumor and adjacent nontumor lung specimens were reviewed by a lung pathologist before selection. The protocol used for the library was 5' RACE. The listed sequencing device is NextSeq 500. To allow correction of PCR and sequencing errors, the TCR library protocol tagged every TCR cDNA molecule with a unique molecular identifier. For the original study's pipeline: Decombinator tools were used for TCR identification, UMI-based error correction and CDR3 extraction. Expanded TCRs were defined as those above a frequency of 2 per 1,000, corresponding to the top 1% of the tumor frequency distribution. Each repertoire was subsampled 100 times to 5,000 TCRs, after which Renyi diversity was computed with the R vegan package. CDR3 similarity networks were built from amino acid triplet string-kernel similarity, connecting CDR3s with pairwise similarity above 0.82. TCRdb passed the public sequencing reads through fastp at Q25 and MiXCR, retaining productive beta sequences. Rows merge per CDR3 protein into single entries with the most common DNA and genes. Here the V and J calls rest on TCRdb's processing, not on the authors' analysis. The sample table shows under 8,000 distinct CDR3 sequences, and roughly 3.8% are seen once. Jointly, the top ten make up over 20% of the sample.

This clonotype qualifies as medium-sized (0.01 to 0.1%). The target of this receptor is not known. The sample holds no much larger clone one base away, and base qualities are not on file. Within a library made for alpha chains, this beta chain is off target, and its count is uninformative. Study-wide findings and limitations: Additional single-cell paired TCR alpha and beta sequencing was considered necessary to confirm, at a functional level, the hypothesis that regional TCRs recognize regional mutations.

The receptor was isolated from a female donor with early-stage non-small cell lung cancer. Recombination linked TRBV7-8 to TRBJ2-7; D gene: possibly TRBD2, on 5 matching bases. Sequences were derived from normal lung tissue next to the tumor, sampled at surgery. The DNA sequence is as follows: TGTGCCAGCAGCTCGAGCGGTGGGGTAAAGTACTTC. This gives the protein CASSSSGGVKYF. Joined to the reference TRBV7-8 and TRBJ2-7 proteins, this CDR3 gives the full variable domain: GAGVSQSPRYKVAKRGQDVALRCDPISGHVSLFWYQQALGQGPEFLTYFQNEAQLDKSGLPSDRFFAERPEGSVSTLKIQRTQQEDSAVYLCASSSSGGVKYFGPGTRLTVT.